Each of the 4 T cell receptor beta chains below was sequenced from the same sample in a study of cytomegalovirus exposure and HLA in healthy donors. With 60 Vbeta and 13 Jbeta primers, the PCR was carried out. Profiled with immunoSEQ multiplex PCR; TCRdb holds only in-frame clones, not every one. The sample includes 75,000 to 90,000 clones, over 75% of them seen just once. The sequenced material came from PBMCs. Every receptor here comes from a man in his fifties or sixties in good health and CMV-seronegative.

This chain uses TRBV7-2 with TRBJ1-4; D not resolved. This CDR3 has 14 amino acids. Between the trimmed V and J ends, which lost 5 bases and 6 bases, there was a span of 13 bases. Per the germline V gene, CDR1 is SGHTA and CDR2 is FQGNSA. DNA of the CDR3: TGTGCCAGCAGCCCGCCCGGCCGGGATGAAAAACTGTTTTTT. It translates to CASSPPGRDEKLFF. Using reference TRBV7-2 and TRBJ1-4 for the parts outside the CDR3, the full variable domain is GAGVSQSPSNKVTEKGKDVELRCDPISGHTALYWYRQSLGQGLEFLIYFQGNSAPDKSGLPSDRFSAERTGGSVSTLTIQRTQQEDSAVYLCASSPPGRDEKLFFGSGTQLSVL.

This clone has just one count. The genes are TRBV5-1 and TRBJ2-7, with a weak D call TRBD1 (8 bases). With 4 bases removed from V and 1 base from J, the gap between germline ends came to 33 bases. The CDR3 has 21 amino acids. Per germline, CDR1 SGHRS and CDR2 YFSETQ. CDR3 bases: TGCGCCAGCAGCCTACCACGGCAGGGGGCGATTGTGGGAGGGTCGTCCTACGAGCAGTACTTC. This codes for CASSLPRQGAIVGGSSYEQYF.

This CDR3 reads CSVKIPGASNTGELFF. CDR3 DNA: TGCAGCGTTAAAATTCCAGGGGCTTCGAACACCGGGGAGCTGTTTTTT. The chain carries TRBV29-1 and TRBJ2-2; possibly TRBD1 for D (6 bases). CDR3 length equals 16 residues. Trimming cost V 5 bases and J 0 bases, with 16 bases left between them. CDR1 is SQVTM and CDR2 is ANQGSEA in the germline V gene.

CDR3 nucleotide sequence: TGTGCCAGCAGTCAAAGGGGCAGGGTCTACGAGCAGTACTTC. It codes for CASSQRGRVYEQYF. The chain combines TRBV27 with TRBJ2-7, with D possibly TRBD1 on 5 matching bases. Germline assignment: CDR1 MNHEY and CDR2 SMNVEV (reference sequence). The CDR3 contains 14 residues. Trimming removed 5 bases from V and 3 bases from J, with 14 bases in between.